The present entry profiles one TCR beta chain with its context. This table comes from immunoSEQ multiplex PCR, and its TCRdb copy is limited to in-frame clones, with some not included. The sample has roughly 140,000 clones, approximately 94% seen once; the top ten hold around 5.4%. This specimen comes from a study of T cell responses to AZD1222 COVID-19 vaccine. This CDR3 is 14 amino acids long. Germline V gene data show CDR1 as SGHDT and CDR2 as YYEEEE. V was cut by 0 bases and J by 3 bases, with 9 bases left in between. The chain combines TRBV5-6 with TRBJ2-5; no firm D call. This TCR came from an adult in good health. Sequenced here: peripheral blood, sampled on day 0 of AZD1222 vaccination. CDR3 nucleotide sequence: TGTGCCAGCAGCTTGGTCGCGCCCGAAGAGACCCAGTACTTC. Amino acid sequence: CASSLVAPEETQYF.